The 13 T cell receptor beta chains reported below all come from one sample, sequenced in a study of control samples from healthy donors and cancer patients. Clones were sequenced by immunoSEQ multiplex PCR, and TCRdb holds only the in-frame ones, with some missing. The table lists some 78,000 clones, around nine tenths of them singletons. The sequenced sample consisted of blood. Every receptor here comes from a woman between 55 and 75 years old in good health.

This clone appeared once. The V gene is TRBV28, the J gene TRBJ2-1; 14 nucleotides match TRBD2. This CDR3 is built from 15 residues. The germline V gene has CDR1 MDHEN and CDR2 SYDVKM. V was clipped by 8 bases and J by 9 bases; unmatched bases: 9. The CDR3 bases are TGTGCCAGCTTTATAGGACTAGCGGGAGGAAGTGAGCAGTTCTTC. It encodes CASFIGLAGGSEQFF.

This sequence joins TRBV7-2 and TRBJ2-5; D gene uncertain. The CDR3 is made up of 14 amino acids. The germline CDR1 and CDR2 sequences are SGHTA and FQGNSA. With 2 bases removed from V and 0 bases from J, the gap between germline ends came to 7 bases. CDR3 residues: CASSLSQHQETQYF. The CDR3 DNA reads TGTGCCAGCAGCTTATCTCAGCACCAAGAGACCCAGTACTTC.

The sample holds one count of this clone. The rearrangement links TRBV18 to TRBJ2-1; D may be TRBD1 (6 bases). Trimming took off 2 bases at V and 6 bases at J, with 8 bases between the two ends. The CDR3 runs 13 residues. Germline-derived CDR1 and CDR2 are KGHSH and LQKENI. The CDR3 coding sequence is TGTGCCAGCTCACCAGACAGGTCCAATGAGCAGTTCTTC. Its translation is CASSPDRSNEQFF.

The chain joins TRBV11-2 to TRBJ1-3, with a tentative D call TRBD1 (6 bases). V lost 4 bases and J 4 bases, leaving 14 bases between the germline ends. The CDR3 length is 15 residues. The V gene's germline CDR1 is SGHAT and CDR2 FQNNGV. CDR3 amino acids: CASSSYRASGNTIYF. CDR3 coding DNA: TGTGCCAGCAGCTCCTACAGGGCATCCGGAAACACCATATATTTT.

V usage is TRBV2 and J usage is TRBJ1-5; D uncertain. The germline gives CDR1 SNHLY, CDR2 FYNNEI. CDR3 length equals 16 residues. Trimming took 8 bases from V and 6 from J, leaving 23 bases between them. The CDR3 nucleotides read TGTGCCAGCCGCAAGGCATTATTAGATGCGGGTCAGCCCCAGCATTTT. Protein product: CASRKALLDAGQPQHF.

This chain links TRBV5-1 with TRBJ2-7, with D possibly being TRBD2 (6 bases). Germline V gene lookup returns CDR1 SGHRS and CDR2 YFSETQ. Deletions cut 3 bases from V and 2 bases from J, with 15 bases between. The CDR3 covers 15 residues. This chain's CDR3 is CASSSGGTGTYEQYF. In nucleotides, the CDR3 is TGCGCCAGCAGCTCAGGAGGGACCGGCACCTACGAGCAGTACTTC.

This clone occurred once. CDR3 DNA: TGTGCCACCAGCAGAGATAGGGGGGTTGGAAACACCATATATTTT. Translation gives CATSRDRGVGNTIYF. The rearrangement uses TRBV15 and TRBJ1-3; possible D gene TRBD1, 6 bases. V lost 0 bases and J 3 bases, leaving 9 bases between the germline ends. The CDR3 totals 15 residues. Germline V CDR1 and CDR2: LNHNV, YYDKDF (reference sequence). The full variable domain, its missing parts supplied by reference TRBV15 and TRBJ1-3, is DAMVIQNPRYQVTQFGKPVTLSCSQTLNHNVMYWYQQKSSQAPKLLFHYYDKDFNNEADTPDNFQSRRPNTSFCFLDIRSPGLGDTAMYLCATSRDRGVGNTIYFGEGSWLTVV.

This clone has a single count. This chain links TRBV7-3 with TRBJ2-2; TRBD2 agrees at 13 bases. Unmatched junction bases numbered 7, after V lost 5 bases and J lost 4 bases. The CDR3 contains 17 residues. Per germline, CDR1 SGHTA and CDR2 FQGTGA. The CDR3 region is CASSAGLAGVGTGELFF. CDR3 DNA: TGTGCCAGCAGCGCCGGACTAGCGGGAGTGGGCACCGGGGAGCTGTTTTTT.

CDR3 coding DNA: TGTGCTGTGACAGACCTAGCCAAAAACATTCAGTACTTC. Translating gives CAVTDLAKNIQYF. The rearrangement links TRBV19 to TRBJ2-4; weak D call: TRBD1 (5 bases). The CDR3 extends over 13 amino acids. The germline CDR1 and CDR2 sequences are LNHDA and SQIVND (reference sequence).

This chain links TRBV10-3 with TRBJ1-1; D may be TRBD1 (6 bases). CDR1 is ENHRY, CDR2 SYGVKD, per germline. Trimming removed 7 bases at V and 0 bases at J, with 12 bases between. CDR3 length equals 14 residues. The CDR3 nucleotides read TGTGCCATCAACGGGGGCGCCATGAACACTGAAGCTTTCTTT. It specifies CAINGGAMNTEAFF.

The chain carries TRBV18 and TRBJ2-3, with 9 bases aligning to TRBD2. V shed 0 bases, J shed 2 bases, and the junction held 9 bases outside the gene matches. Germline V CDR1 and CDR2: KGHSH, LQKENI. The CDR3 consists of 18 residues. In DNA form, the CDR3 reads TGTGCCAGCTCACCACCGCGGGAGGGCCTCTCTAACACAGATACGCAGTATTTT. The encoded protein is CASSPPREGLSNTDTQYF.

The V call is TRBV6-5, the J call TRBJ2-5; weak D call: TRBD1 (5 bases). Germline V lookup: CDR1 MNHEY, CDR2 SVGAGI. The V gene lost 5 bases and the J gene lost 2 bases, with 9 bases spanning the gap. This CDR3 comprises 13 residues. In DNA form, the CDR3 reads TGTGCCAGCAGTCTAGACAGTCAAGAGACCCAGTACTTC. As protein: CASSLDSQETQYF.

The CDR3 protein is CASSRDSMNTEAFF. For the CDR3, the DNA is TGTGCCAGCTCACGGGACAGTATGAACACTGAAGCTTTCTTT. This chain joins TRBV18 and TRBJ1-1; TRBD1 aligns across 7 bases. The CDR3 is 14 residues long. Trimming cost V 4 bases and J 0 bases; bases outside gene matches: 2. CDR1 is KGHSH, CDR2 LQKENI, per germline.